This T cell receptor beta chain was documented in a study of blood T cell repertoires in COVID-19. TCRdb's table, derived via immunoSEQ multiplex PCR, lists solely in-frame clones and lacks some. The sample lists some 360,000 clones; roughly 86% were seen once. The CDR3 has 15 amino acids. V lost 0 bases and J lost 4, with 12 bases in between. Germline values: CDR1 SEHNR, CDR2 FQNEAQ (reference sequence). The rearrangement joins TRBV7-9 to TRBJ1-2; tentative D call: TRBD1 (6 bases). The receptor was isolated from a young woman who had been exposed to COVID-19. The sequencing sample was made of PBMCs or T cells enriched from blood (not recorded which). Here the CDR3 reads CASSLAQGQGYGYTF. CDR3 bases: TGTGCCAGCAGCTTAGCCCAGGGGCAGGGCTATGGCTACACCTTC.